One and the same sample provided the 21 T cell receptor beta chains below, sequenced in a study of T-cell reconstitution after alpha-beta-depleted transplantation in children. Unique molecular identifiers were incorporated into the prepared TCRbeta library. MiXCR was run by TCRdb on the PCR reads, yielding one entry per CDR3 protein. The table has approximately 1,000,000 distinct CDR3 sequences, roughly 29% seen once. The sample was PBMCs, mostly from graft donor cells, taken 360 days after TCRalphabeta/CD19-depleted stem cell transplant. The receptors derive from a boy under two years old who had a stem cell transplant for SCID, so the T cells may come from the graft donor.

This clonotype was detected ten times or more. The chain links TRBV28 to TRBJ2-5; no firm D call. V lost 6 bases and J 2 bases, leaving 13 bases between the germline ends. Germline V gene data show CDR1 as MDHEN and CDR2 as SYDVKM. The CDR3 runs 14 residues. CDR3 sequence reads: CASSLLGSQETQYF. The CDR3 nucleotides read TGTGCCAGCAGCTTACTTGGCAGTCAAGAGACCCAGTACTTC.

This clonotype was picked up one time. The CDR3 is CASTLNLRRVSGTDTQYF. The DNA of the CDR3 is TGTGCCAGCACCCTAAACCTTAGAAGGGTCTCTGGCACAGATACGCAGTATTTT. The chain recombines TRBV3-1 with TRBJ2-3; D uncertain. This CDR3 comprises 18 residues. Deletions cut 7 bases from V and 1 base from J, with 24 bases between. Germline V gene sequence: CDR1 LGHDT, CDR2 YNNKEL (reference sequence).

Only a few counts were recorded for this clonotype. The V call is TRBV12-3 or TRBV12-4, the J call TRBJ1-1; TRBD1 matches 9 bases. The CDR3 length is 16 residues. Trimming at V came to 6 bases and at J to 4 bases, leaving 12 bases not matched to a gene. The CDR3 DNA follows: TGTGCCAGCAGCCCTGGACAGGGGCCATGGGGCACTGAAGCTTTCTTT. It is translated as CASSPGQGPWGTEAFF.

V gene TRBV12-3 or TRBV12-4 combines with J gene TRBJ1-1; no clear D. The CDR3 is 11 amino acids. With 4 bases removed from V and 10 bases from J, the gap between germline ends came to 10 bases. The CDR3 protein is CASSSTRGAFF. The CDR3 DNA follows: TGTGCCAGCAGTTCGACCCGGGGAGCTTTCTTT.

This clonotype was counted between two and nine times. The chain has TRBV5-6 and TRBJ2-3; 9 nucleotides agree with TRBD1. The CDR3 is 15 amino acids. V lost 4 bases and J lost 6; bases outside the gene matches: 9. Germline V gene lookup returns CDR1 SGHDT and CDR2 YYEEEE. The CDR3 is CASSPSRDRVDTQYF. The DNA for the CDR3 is TGTGCCAGCAGCCCGTCCCGGGACAGGGTTGATACGCAGTATTTT.

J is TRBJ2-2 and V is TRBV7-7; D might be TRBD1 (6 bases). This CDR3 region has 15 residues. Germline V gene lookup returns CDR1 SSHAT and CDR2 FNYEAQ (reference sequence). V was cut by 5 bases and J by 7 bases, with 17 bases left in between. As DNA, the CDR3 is TGTGCCAGCAGCCCAAGACAGGCTCCCAACGGGGAGCTGTTTTTT. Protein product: CASSPRQAPNGELFF.

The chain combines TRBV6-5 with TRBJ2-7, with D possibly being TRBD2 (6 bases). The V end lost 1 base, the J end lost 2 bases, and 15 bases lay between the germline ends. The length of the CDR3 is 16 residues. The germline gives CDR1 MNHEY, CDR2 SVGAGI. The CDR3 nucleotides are TGTGCCAGCAGTTACTGTTTGACTAGTTTTCCCTACGAGCAGTACTTC. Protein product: CASSYCLTSFPYEQYF.

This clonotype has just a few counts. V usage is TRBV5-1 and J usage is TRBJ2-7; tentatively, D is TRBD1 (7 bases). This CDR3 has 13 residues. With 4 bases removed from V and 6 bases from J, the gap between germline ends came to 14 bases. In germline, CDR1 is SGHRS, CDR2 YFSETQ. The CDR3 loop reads CASSMDRRGEQYF. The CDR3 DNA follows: TGCGCCAGCAGCATGGACAGGAGGGGCGAGCAGTACTTC.

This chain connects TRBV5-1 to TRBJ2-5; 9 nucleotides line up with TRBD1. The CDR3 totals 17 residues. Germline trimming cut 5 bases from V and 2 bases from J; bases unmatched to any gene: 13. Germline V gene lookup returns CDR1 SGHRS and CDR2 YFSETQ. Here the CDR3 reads CASRGTGTRNTQETQYF. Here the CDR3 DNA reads TGCGCCAGCAGGGGGACAGGGACCCGCAACACTCAAGAGACCCAGTACTTC.

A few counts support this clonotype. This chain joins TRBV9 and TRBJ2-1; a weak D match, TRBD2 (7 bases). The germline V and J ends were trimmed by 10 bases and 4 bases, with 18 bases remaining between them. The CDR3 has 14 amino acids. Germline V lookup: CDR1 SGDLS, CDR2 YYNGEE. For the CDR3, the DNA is TGTGCCTCGACCGGGGGGCCGGGATACAATGAGCAGTTCTTC. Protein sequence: CASTGGPGYNEQFF.

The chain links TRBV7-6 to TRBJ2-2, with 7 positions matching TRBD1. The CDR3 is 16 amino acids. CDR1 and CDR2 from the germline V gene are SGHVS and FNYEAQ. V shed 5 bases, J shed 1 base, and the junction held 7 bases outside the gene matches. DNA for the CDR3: TGTGCCAGCAGCCCCCGACAGGGTAGGAACACCGGGGAGCTGTTTTTT. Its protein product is CASSPRQGRNTGELFF.

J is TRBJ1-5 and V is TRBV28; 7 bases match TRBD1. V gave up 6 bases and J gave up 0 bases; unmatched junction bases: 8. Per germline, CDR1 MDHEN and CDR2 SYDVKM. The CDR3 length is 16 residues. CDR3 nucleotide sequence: TGTGCCAGCAGGCTCGGGACAGTCCATAGCAATCAGCCCCAGCATTTT. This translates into CASRLGTVHSNQPQHF.

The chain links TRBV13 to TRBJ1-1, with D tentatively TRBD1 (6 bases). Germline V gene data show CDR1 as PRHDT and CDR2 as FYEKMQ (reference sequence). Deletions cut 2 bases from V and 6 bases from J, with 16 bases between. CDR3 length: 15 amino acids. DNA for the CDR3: TGTGCCAGCAGCTTAAAACCCGGGGGCATCGCTGAAGCTTTCTTT. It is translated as CASSLKPGGIAEAFF.

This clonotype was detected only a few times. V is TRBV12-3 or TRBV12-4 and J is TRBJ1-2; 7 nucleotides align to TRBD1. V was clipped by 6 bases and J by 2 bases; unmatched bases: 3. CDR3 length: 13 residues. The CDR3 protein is CASSDRVNYGYTF. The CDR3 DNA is TGTGCCAGCAGCGACAGGGTAAACTATGGCTACACCTTC.

Here the CDR3 reads CASSLGADLAKNIQYF. CDR3 DNA: TGCGCCAGCAGCTTGGGGGCAGATCTAGCCAAAAACATTCAGTACTTC. The chain combines TRBV5-1 with TRBJ2-4; D call uncertain. V was pared by 0 bases and J by 0 bases, with 10 bases between. CDR1 SGHRS and CDR2 YFSETQ come from the germline V gene. The CDR3 is 16 amino acids.

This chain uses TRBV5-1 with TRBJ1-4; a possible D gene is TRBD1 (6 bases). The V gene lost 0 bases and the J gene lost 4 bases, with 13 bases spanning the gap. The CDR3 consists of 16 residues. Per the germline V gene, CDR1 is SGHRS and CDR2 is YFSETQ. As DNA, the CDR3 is TGCGCCAGCAGCTTGGGCCACAGGGTCGGTAATGAAAAACTGTTTTTT. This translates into CASSLGHRVGNEKLFF.

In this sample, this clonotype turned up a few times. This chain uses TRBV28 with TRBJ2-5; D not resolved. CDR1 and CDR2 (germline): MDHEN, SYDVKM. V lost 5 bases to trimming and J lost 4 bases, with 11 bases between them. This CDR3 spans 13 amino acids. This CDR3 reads CASSRYLGETQYF. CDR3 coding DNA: TGTGCCAGCAGTCGGTATCTAGGAGAGACCCAGTACTTC.

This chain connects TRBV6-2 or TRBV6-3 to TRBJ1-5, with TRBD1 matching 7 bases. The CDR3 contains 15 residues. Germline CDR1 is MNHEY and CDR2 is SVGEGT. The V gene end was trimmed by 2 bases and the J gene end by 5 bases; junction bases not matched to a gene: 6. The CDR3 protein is CASSYPRQGDQPQHF. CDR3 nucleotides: TGTGCCAGCAGTTACCCAAGACAGGGAGATCAGCCCCAGCATTTT.

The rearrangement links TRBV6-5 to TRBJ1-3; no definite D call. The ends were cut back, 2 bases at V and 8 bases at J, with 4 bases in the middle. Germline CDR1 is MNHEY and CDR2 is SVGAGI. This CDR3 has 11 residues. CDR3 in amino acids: CASSYVDTIYF. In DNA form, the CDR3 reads TGTGCCAGCAGTTACGTGGACACCATATATTTT.

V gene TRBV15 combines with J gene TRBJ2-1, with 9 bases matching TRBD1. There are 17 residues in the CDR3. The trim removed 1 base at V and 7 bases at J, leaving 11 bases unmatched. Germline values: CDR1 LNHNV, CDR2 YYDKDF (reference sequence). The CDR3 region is CATSRGARTGDPNEQFF. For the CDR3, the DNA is TGTGCCACCAGCAGAGGGGCCCGGACAGGGGATCCAAATGAGCAGTTCTTC.

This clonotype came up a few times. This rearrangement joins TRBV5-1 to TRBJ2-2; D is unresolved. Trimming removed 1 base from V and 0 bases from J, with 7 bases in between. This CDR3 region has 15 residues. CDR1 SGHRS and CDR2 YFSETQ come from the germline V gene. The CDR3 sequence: CASSLKDPNTGELFF. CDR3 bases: TGCGCCAGCAGCTTGAAGGATCCGAACACCGGGGAGCTGTTTTTT.